This TCR beta chain was captured in a study of CD8 T cells in ankylosing spondylitis. CDR1 is MDHEN, CDR2 SYDVKM, per germline. The CDR3 is 12 amino acids. V was clipped by 5 bases and J by 10 bases, with 12 bases between them. TCRdb itself ran the 5' RACE reads through MiXCR, one entry per CDR3 protein. The sample includes 200,000 to 300,000 distinct CDR3 sequences, roughly a third of them seen just once. This TCR derives from a male donor with ankylosing spondylitis or in good health (not recorded which). The sequenced sample consisted of blood, either unsorted or a sorted T cell fraction (not recorded which). This sequence joins TRBV28 and TRBJ1-5; D is uncertain. The chain's CDR3 is CASSLQTLPQHF. The CDR3 region has the DNA TGTGCCAGCAGTCTACAAACCCTTCCCCAGCATTTT.